Listed here are 10 T cell receptor beta chains from one sample, sequenced in a study of blood T cell repertoires in COVID-19. Here immunoSEQ multiplex PCR was the method, and the copy in TCRdb shows in-frame clones only, minus some. In the table there are around 140,000 clones, 70% to 85% of which are singletons. The specimen sequenced was peripheral blood. Receptor source: an elderly woman with acute or convalescent COVID-19.

The J gene is TRBJ1-5, the V gene TRBV28; tentatively, D is TRBD1 (5 bases). The CDR3 extends over 16 amino acids. Trimming left V 3 bases short and J 2 bases short, with 14 bases between. Germline V lookup: CDR1 MDHEN, CDR2 SYDVKM. This CDR3 reads CASSFSGQGGNQPQHF. CDR3 in DNA: TGTGCCAGCAGTTTTTCGGGTCAGGGTGGCAATCAGCCCCAGCATTTT.

The CDR3 DNA reads TGTGCCAGTAGTCCCCTCCCAGGGTTCTCTGGAAACACCATATATTTT. Translated: CASSPLPGFSGNTIYF. The chain couples TRBV19 to TRBJ1-3; the D gene is possibly TRBD1 (5 bases). The ends were cut back, 5 bases at V and 0 bases at J, with 14 bases in the middle. The CDR3 runs 16 residues. CDR1 and CDR2 from the germline V gene are LNHDA and SQIVND (reference sequence).

Comments on this clone: Other DNA variants within this sample encode the same CDR3. The chain has TRBV15 and TRBJ1-4; a weak D match, TRBD1 (5 bases). Trimming took 1 base from V and 4 from J, leaving 7 bases between them. The germline gives CDR1 LNHNV, CDR2 YYDKDF (reference sequence). The length of the CDR3 is 14 residues. The CDR3 DNA reads TGTGCCACCAGCAGAGGTCAGGGTAATGAAAAACTGTTTTTT. It translates to CATSRGQGNEKLFF. The variable domain in full, completed from reference TRBV15 and TRBJ1-4, reads DAMVIQNPRYQVTQFGKPVTLSCSQTLNHNVMYWYQQKSSQAPKLLFHYYDKDFNNEADTPDNFQSRRPNTSFCFLDIRSPGLGDTAMYLCATSRGQGNEKLFFGSGTQLSVL.

This clone has more than one count but fewer than ten. The chain couples TRBV5-1 to TRBJ1-2; D not certain. The germline V gene has CDR1 SGHRS and CDR2 YFSETQ. V lost 4 bases and J lost 4, with 8 bases in between. CDR3 length: 12 residues. CDR3 sequence: CASSQTGYGYTF. In DNA, the CDR3 is TGCGCCAGCAGCCAAACGGGCTATGGCTACACCTTC.

This clone came up a few times. The V gene is TRBV18, the J gene TRBJ1-4, with a tentative D call TRBD1 (6 bases). The CDR3 sequence is 17 residues long. Germline-derived CDR1 and CDR2 are KGHSH and LQKENI. V was trimmed by 6 bases and J by 4 bases, leaving 21 bases between them. The CDR3 loop reads CASSPRTTGMGNEKLFF. CDR3 bases: TGTGCCAGCTCGCCCAGAACTACAGGGATGGGTAATGAAAAACTGTTTTTT.

This clone came up once. V and J are TRBV7-8 and TRBJ1-2, with D possibly being TRBD1 (6 bases). CDR1 SGHVS and CDR2 FQNEAQ come from the germline V gene. Trimming removed 2 bases at V and 0 bases at J, with 10 bases between. CDR3 length: 15 residues. The CDR3 DNA reads as TGTGCCAGCAGCTTATGGCAGGGGACTAACTATGGCTACACCTTC. It is translated as CASSLWQGTNYGYTF.

V is TRBV6-2 or TRBV6-3 and J is TRBJ1-5; perhaps TRBD1 as D (5 bases). Germline-derived CDR1 and CDR2 are MNHEY and SVGEGT. The CDR3 extends over 15 amino acids. Trimming left V 0 bases short and J 10 bases short, with 16 bases between. The CDR3 coding sequence is TGTGCCAGCAGTTACTCGGGGCCATCAGTGAGTCCCCAGCATTTT. This codes for CASSYSGPSVSPQHF.

The chain uses TRBV11-2 and TRBJ1-6, with D maybe TRBD1 (5 bases). The V gene lost 2 bases and the J gene lost 8 bases, with 13 bases spanning the gap. The V gene's germline CDR1 is SGHAT and CDR2 FQNNGV. This CDR3 is 15 amino acids long. The CDR3 region is CASSLQAKGDSPLHF. CDR3 DNA sequence: TGTGCCAGCAGCTTACAGGCCAAAGGGGATTCACCCCTCCACTTT.

This sequence joins TRBV30 and TRBJ2-7; no clear D gene. The CDR3 covers 17 residues. Trimming stripped 0 bases from V and 3 bases from J, with 21 bases between. Germline V CDR1 and CDR2: GTSNPN, SVGIG (reference sequence). CDR3 sequence (DNA): TGTGCCTGGAGTGTTTCTAGTTCCCCCTGGTCCGTCTACGAGCAGTACTTC. Translation: CAWSVSSSPWSVYEQYF.

The chain links TRBV15 to TRBJ2-1, with 9 bases fitting TRBD2. Germline loops: CDR1 LNHNV, CDR2 YYDKDF (reference sequence). The CDR3 runs 15 residues. The trim removed 5 bases at V and 4 bases at J, leaving 6 bases unmatched. CDR3 in DNA: TGTGCCACCAGCGAAACTAGCGGGCGGTACAATGAGCAGTTCTTC. This sequence encodes CATSETSGRYNEQFF.